The rows below give T cell receptor beta chains drawn from one sample of a study of blood T cell repertoires in COVID-19. Measured with immunoSEQ multiplex PCR; TCRdb has only the in-frame clones, and not every one. The sample records some 110,000 clones, 85% to 90% being singletons. Material: peripheral blood. Receptor source: a woman aged 80 or over with COVID-19, enrolled during active disease. Each CDR3 is given with its conserved first and last residue. D genes are given only for firm matches. Rows give clone size only sometimes, using once, few, many, or a class for an expanded clone.

NA,NA,TRBV7-8,TRBJ1-1,TGTGCCAGCAGCTTAGGAACGGAGAGGTTATCAGCTTTCTTT,CASSLGTERLSAFF
NA,TRBD1,TRBV3-1/TRBV3-2,TRBJ2-7,TGTGCCAGCAGCCCTTCTGCGAGGGGGCCGTACGAGCAGTACTTC,CASSPSARGPYEQYF
NA,TRBD1,TRBV27,TRBJ2-3,TGTGCCAGCAGTTCGACAGGGGTTAGCACAGATACGCAGTATTTT,CASSSTGVSTDTQYF
NA,NA,TRBV6-5,TRBJ1-5,TGTGCCAGCAATGTCGGGGGGGATCAGCCCCAGCATTTT,CASNVGGDQPQHF
NA,TRBD1,TRBV27,TRBJ1-6,TGTGCCAGCAGTTTTACCGTCGTAGGACAGGGGAATTCACCCCTCCACTTT,CASSFTVVGQGNSPLHF
NA,TRBD1,TRBV7-6,TRBJ2-5,TGTGCCAGCAGCTTAGTACCCGGACAGGGGGGACAAGAGACCCAGTACTTC,CASSLVPGQGGQETQYF
once,TRBD1,TRBV19,TRBJ2-7,TGTGCCAGTAGTATCGGGACAGGGCTTGTCTACGAGCAGTACTTC,CASSIGTGLVYEQYF
NA,NA,TRBV7-8,TRBJ1-5,TGTGCCAGCAGCGCCGGGACAAGTCTCTCCTCTGGTCAGCCCCAGCATTTT,CASSAGTSLSSGQPQHF
NA,NA,TRBV7-2,TRBJ1-6,TGTGCCAGCAGCTTAAAGCGGGATAATTCACCCCTCCACTTT,CASSLKRDNSPLHF
NA,TRBD2,TRBV6-4,TRBJ2-3,TGTGCCAGCAGTGGGACTAGCGGCACAGATACGCAGTATTTT,CASSGTSGTDTQYF
NA,TRBD1,TRBV5-4,TRBJ1-2,TGTGCCAGCAGCTGGGACAGGTCCCCGGGGGTGGGCTACACCTTC,CASSWDRSPGVGYTF
NA,TRBD2,TRBV7-2,TRBJ2-5,TGTGCCAGCAGCCCGGGACTAACAGCCGGGACCCAGTACTTC,CASSPGLTAGTQYF
once,TRBD2,TRBV6-5,TRBJ2-5,TGTGCCAGCGGACCTCTAGCGGGAGCAGGAGAGACCCAGTACTTC,CASGPLAGAGETQYF
NA,TRBD1,TRBV5-1,TRBJ2-5,TGCGCCAGCAGTCACGGGACAGTGGGCCTGCTGGGTGAGACCCAGTACTTC,CASSHGTVGLLGETQYF
NA,NA,TRBV21-1,TRBJ1-3,TGTGCCAGCAGCAAACCGCGGGGGGGACCTGGAAACACCATATATTTT,CASSKPRGGPGNTIYF
NA,TRBD1,TRBV14,TRBJ1-3,TGTGCCAGCAGCCAAGTAGAGGGGGCTTCCCCGCCAGGCACCATATATTTT,CASSQVEGASPPGTIYF
NA,TRBD1,TRBV5-1,TRBJ1-6,TGCGCCAGTACCGAGGGACAGGGGAATTCACCCCTCCACTTT,CASTEGQGNSPLHF
NA,NA,TRBV7-2,TRBJ2-7,TGTGCCAGCAGCCCCAGACTGTTATACGAGCAGTACTTC,CASSPRLLYEQYF
NA,TRBD1,TRBV28,TRBJ1-1,TGTGCCAGCAGTTTAAGGACAGGGTACACTGAAGCTTTCTTT,CASSLRTGYTEAFF
NA,NA,TRBV2,TRBJ2-6,TGTGCCAGCAGCTTGGGGGCCAACGTCCTGACTTTC,CASSLGANVLTF
few,NA,TRBV3-1/TRBV3-2,TRBJ1-1,TGTGCCAGCAGCCAACTTACACAGAACACTGAAGCTTTCTTT,CASSQLTQNTEAFF
NA,NA,TRBV27,TRBJ2-1,TGTGCCAGCTTGGAGGAGATTGGGCAGTTCTTC,CASLEEIGQFF
NA,TRBD2,TRBV6-1,TRBJ2-7,TGTGCCAGCAGTGAAAGCGGGAGGGACGAGTACTTC,CASSESGRDEYF
NA,NA,TRBV5-1,TRBJ2-2,TGCGCCAGCAGCATAGGACAAACCACCGGGGAGCTGTTTTTT,CASSIGQTTGELFF
NA,TRBD1,TRBV27,TRBJ2-2,TGTGCCAGCGGTATTTTCGGGACAGGGTCCACCGGGGAGCTGTTTTTT,CASGIFGTGSTGELFF
NA,NA,TRBV10-3,TRBJ1-1,TGTGCCATCAGTGAGTCGGCGGAGGGGACTGAAGCTTTCTTT,CAISESAEGTEAFF
NA,TRBD1,TRBV5-1,TRBJ2-1,TGCGCCAGCAGCGCAGGGGGTATTAGGTACAATGAGCAGTTCTTC,CASSAGGIRYNEQFF
NA,NA,TRBV29-1,TRBJ2-7,TGCAGCGTTGACTTGCGGAGGGGCGAGCAGTACTTC,CSVDLRRGEQYF
NA,TRBD2,TRBV7-3,TRBJ2-1,TGTGCCAGCGGTGGGATCCCTAGCGGTATGCAGTTCTTC,CASGGIPSGMQFF
NA,TRBD1,TRBV11-3,TRBJ2-2,TGTGCCAGCAGCTTCTCGACAGGGACAACCGGGGAGCTGTTTTTT,CASSFSTGTTGELFF
NA,NA,TRBV7-2,TRBJ1-1,TGTGCCAGCAGCTTAGCGCAAGGGGCGTGGGGCACTGAAGCTTTCTTT,CASSLAQGAWGTEAFF
NA,TRBD1,TRBV19,TRBJ1-6,TGTGCCAGTACCGCACAGGGGACCTATAATTCACCCCTCCACTTT,CASTAQGTYNSPLHF
NA,NA,TRBV9,TRBJ2-4,TGTGCCAGCAGCACGACTGAGGAAAACATTCAGTACTTC,CASSTTEENIQYF
NA,NA,TRBV20-1,TRBJ1-1,TGCAGTGCTAATGGACTTCAAAGGGCTTTCTTT,CSANGLQRAFF
NA,TRBD2,TRBV6-4,TRBJ2-1,TGTGCCAGCAGTCCCCTCGGGGGGAATGAGCAGTTCTTC,CASSPLGGNEQFF
NA,NA,TRBV23-1,TRBJ1-3,TGCGCCAGCAGTCAAGACTGGCGGTCTGGAAACACCATATATTTT,CASSQDWRSGNTIYF
once,NA,TRBV11-2,TRBJ1-2,TGTGCCAGCAGCACTCCGGGGGGCTACACCTTC,CASSTPGGYTF
NA,TRBD2,TRBV9,TRBJ2-2,TGTGCCAGCAGCACCACAGGGGGGACTAGCGGGAGCCCCGGGGAGCTGTTTTTT,CASSTTGGTSGSPGELFF
NA,NA,TRBV28,TRBJ1-5,TGTGCCAGCAGTTTTGGCGGTCGGGGTGATCAGCCCCAGCATTTT,CASSFGGRGDQPQHF
once,TRBD2,TRBV11-2,TRBJ2-2,TGTGCCAGCAGCTTAGATCCGACGGGAGGGAGGACCGGGGAGCTGTTTTTT,CASSLDPTGGRTGELFF
NA,NA,TRBV10-3,TRBJ2-1,TGTGCCATCAGTGAGGCTAGCCGAATCTCCTACAATGAGCAGTTCTTC,CAISEASRISYNEQFF
NA,TRBD1,TRBV4-3,TRBJ1-2,TGCGCCAGCAGTCGGGACAGCAATAACTATGGCTACACCTTC,CASSRDSNNYGYTF
few,TRBD1,TRBV9,TRBJ1-2,TGTGCCAGCAGCCTTTTTGACGGACAGGGGGCCGATGGCTACACCTTC,CASSLFDGQGADGYTF
NA,TRBD2,TRBV5-4,TRBJ2-1,TGTGCCAGCAGCCCGCCACTAGCGGGAAGTACCAATGAGCAGTTCTTC,CASSPPLAGSTNEQFF
once,NA,TRBV19,TRBJ2-1,TGTGCCAGTAGTCGACTCTTAGACTCCTACAATGAGCAGTTCTTC,CASSRLLDSYNEQFF
NA,TRBD2,TRBV7-2,TRBJ2-3,TGTGCCAGCAGTCCCGGACTAGCGGGGGGCCATACGCAGTATTTT,CASSPGLAGGHTQYF
NA,NA,TRBV18,TRBJ1-6,TGTGCCAGCTCACCTGCACCAACCGGGGGTAATTCACCCCTCCACTTT,CASSPAPTGGNSPLHF
NA,NA,TRBV4-2,TRBJ1-1,TGTGCCAGCAGCCAAGAAGATTGGGGCATGAACACTGAAGCTTTCTTT,CASSQEDWGMNTEAFF
NA,NA,TRBV19,TRBJ1-6,TGTGCCAGTAGTGCCTATGGGGACATTAATTCACCCCTCCACTTT,CASSAYGDINSPLHF
NA,TRBD1,TRBV5-6,TRBJ2-7,TGTGCCAGCAGCCGCAGGGACAGGAGGCCCACCCGCTCCTACGAGCAGTACTTC,CASSRRDRRPTRSYEQYF
NA,TRBD1,TRBV2,TRBJ1-2,TGTGCCAGCAGTGCGGACAGGGGTGGCTTCTACACCTTC,CASSADRGGFYTF
NA,NA,TRBV5-1,TRBJ2-1,TGCGCCAGCAGCTTCCCCCAGGGTAGGCTAGACGGGCTATACAATGAGCAGTTCTTC,CASSFPQGRLDGLYNEQFF
few,TRBD2,TRBV6-2/TRBV6-3,TRBJ2-1,TGTGCCAGCAGTTACGGGACTAGCGGATACAATGAGCAGTTCTTC,CASSYGTSGYNEQFF
NA,TRBD1,TRBV6-5,TRBJ2-3,TGTGCCAGTGCCGGGACAGGGAAGTCAGATACGCAGTATTTT,CASAGTGKSDTQYF
NA,NA,TRBV19,TRBJ1-1,TGTGCCAGTAGTATGGGAGATAACACTGAAGCTTTCTTT,CASSMGDNTEAFF